The clone carrying this TCR beta chain was seen a few times. What it binds is not known. One entry per CDR3 protein, called by TCRdb with MiXCR from the 5' RACE reads. The sample holds 200,000 or so distinct CDR3 sequences, 16% seen once. This entry is derived from a study of T-cell memory formation after mild COVID-19. Whole-study context: Clusters of TCRs were largely donor specific.

Study-level results: Researchers report contracting CD4+ clones mostly in CM and EM, with CD8+ clones in EMRA. Balance between CD4 and CD8 was seen in clones contracting day 15 to 85, and a CD4+ lean was seen in later expanders. Pre-infection memory harbored some responding clones, suggesting cross-reactive memory joined.

The specimen sequenced was PBMCs or a T cell subset sorted from them (not recorded which). The clonotype was recovered from an adult woman who had mild COVID-19 (a few samples of this study predate the infection). Cell type and time point are not known.

The CDR3 reads CASRGLAGGPGSYNEQFF. Here the CDR3 DNA reads TGTGCCAGCAGGGGACTAGCGGGAGGGCCGGGCTCCTACAATGAGCAGTTCTTC. The V gene is TRBV12-3 or TRBV12-4, the J gene TRBJ2-1, with TRBD2 matching over 16 bases. Trimming took 6 bases from V and 0 from J; bases not matched to a gene: 5. This CDR3 region has 18 residues.